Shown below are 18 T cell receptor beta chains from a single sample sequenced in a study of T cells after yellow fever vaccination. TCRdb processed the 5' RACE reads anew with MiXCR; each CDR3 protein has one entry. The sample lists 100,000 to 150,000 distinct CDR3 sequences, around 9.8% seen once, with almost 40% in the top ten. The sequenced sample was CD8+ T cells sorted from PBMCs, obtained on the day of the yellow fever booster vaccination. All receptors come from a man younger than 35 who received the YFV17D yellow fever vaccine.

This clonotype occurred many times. CDR3 region: CASSFRGPGTFF. In DNA form, the CDR3 reads TGTGCCAGCAGCTTTAGGGGCCCGGGGACGTTCTTC. This rearrangement joins TRBV11-2 to TRBJ2-1; D possibly matches TRBD1 or TRBD2 (5 bases each). Germline CDR1 is SGHAT and CDR2 is FQNNGV. The CDR3 spans 12 residues. The V gene lost 3 bases and the J gene lost 15 bases, with 15 bases spanning the gap. Using reference TRBV11-2 and TRBJ2-1 for the parts outside the CDR3, the full variable domain is EAGVAQSPRYKIIEKRQSVAFWCNPISGHATLYWYQQILGQGPKLLIQFQNNGVVDDSQLPKDRFSAERLKGVDSTLKIQPAKLEDSAVYLCASSFRGPGTFFGPGTRLTVL.

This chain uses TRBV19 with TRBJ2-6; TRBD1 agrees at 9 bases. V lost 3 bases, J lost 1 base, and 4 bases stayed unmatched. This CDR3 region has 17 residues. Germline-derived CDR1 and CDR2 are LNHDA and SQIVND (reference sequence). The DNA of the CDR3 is TGTGCCAGTAGTATGGGGACAGGGCCTTCTGGGGCCAACGTCCTGACTTTC. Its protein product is CASSMGTGPSGANVLTF.

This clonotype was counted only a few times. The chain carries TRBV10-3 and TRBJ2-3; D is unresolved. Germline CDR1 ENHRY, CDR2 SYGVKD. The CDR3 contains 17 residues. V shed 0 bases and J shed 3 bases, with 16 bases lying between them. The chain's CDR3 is CAISESISLGTTDTQYF. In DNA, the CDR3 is TGTGCCATCAGTGAGTCGATATCCTTGGGCACTACAGATACGCAGTATTTT.

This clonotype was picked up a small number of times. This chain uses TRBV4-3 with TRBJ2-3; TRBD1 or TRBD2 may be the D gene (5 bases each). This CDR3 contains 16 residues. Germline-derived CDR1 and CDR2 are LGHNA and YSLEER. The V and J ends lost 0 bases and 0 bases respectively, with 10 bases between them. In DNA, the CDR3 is TGCGCCAGCAGCCAAGAGTCGGGGCGTAGCACAGATACGCAGTATTTT. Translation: CASSQESGRSTDTQYF.

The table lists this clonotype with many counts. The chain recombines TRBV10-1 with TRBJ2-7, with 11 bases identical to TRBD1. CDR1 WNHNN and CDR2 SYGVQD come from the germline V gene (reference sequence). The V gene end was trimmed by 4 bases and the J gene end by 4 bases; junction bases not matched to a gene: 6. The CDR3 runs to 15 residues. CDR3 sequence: CASSGSGQGEYEQYF. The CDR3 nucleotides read TGCGCCAGCAGTGGATCGGGACAGGGGGAGTACGAGCAGTACTTC.

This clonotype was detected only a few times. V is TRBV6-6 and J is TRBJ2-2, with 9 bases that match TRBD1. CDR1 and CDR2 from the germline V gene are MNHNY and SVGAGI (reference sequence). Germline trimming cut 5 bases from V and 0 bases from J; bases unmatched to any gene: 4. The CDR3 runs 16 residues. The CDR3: CASSTDRGTNTGELFF. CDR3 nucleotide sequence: TGTGCCAGCAGTACCGACAGGGGGACGAACACCGGGGAGCTGTTTTTT.

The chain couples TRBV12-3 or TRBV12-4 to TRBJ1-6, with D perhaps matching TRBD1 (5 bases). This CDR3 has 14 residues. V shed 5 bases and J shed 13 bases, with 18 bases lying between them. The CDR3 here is CASSPSGPGSPLHF. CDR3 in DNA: TGTGCCAGCAGTCCCTCCGGGCCAGGGTCGCCCCTCCACTTT.

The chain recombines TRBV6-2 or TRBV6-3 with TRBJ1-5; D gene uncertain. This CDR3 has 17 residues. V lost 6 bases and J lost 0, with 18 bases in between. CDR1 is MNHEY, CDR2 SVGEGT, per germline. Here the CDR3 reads CASRSDDPNYSNQPQHF. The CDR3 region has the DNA TGTGCCAGCAGATCCGATGACCCGAATTATAGCAATCAGCCCCAGCATTTT.

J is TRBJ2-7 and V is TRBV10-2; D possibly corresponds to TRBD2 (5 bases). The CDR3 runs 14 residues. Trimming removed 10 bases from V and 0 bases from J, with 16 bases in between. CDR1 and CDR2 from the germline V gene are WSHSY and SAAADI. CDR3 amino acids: CATLATEVSYEQYF. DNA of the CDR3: TGCGCCACGCTCGCGACGGAGGTCTCCTACGAGCAGTACTTC.

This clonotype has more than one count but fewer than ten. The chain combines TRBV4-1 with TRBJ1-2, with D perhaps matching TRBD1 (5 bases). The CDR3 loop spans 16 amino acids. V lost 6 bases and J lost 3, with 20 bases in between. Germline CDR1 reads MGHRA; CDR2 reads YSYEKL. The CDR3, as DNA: TGCGCCAGCAGGAGGGCAGGGATGGGTTTTGACTATGGCTACACCTTC. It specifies CASRRAGMGFDYGYTF.

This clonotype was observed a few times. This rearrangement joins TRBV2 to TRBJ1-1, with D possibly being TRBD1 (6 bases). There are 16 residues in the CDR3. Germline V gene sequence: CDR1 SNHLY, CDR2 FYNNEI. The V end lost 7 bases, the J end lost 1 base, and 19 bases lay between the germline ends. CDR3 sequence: CASILDSLARNTEAFF. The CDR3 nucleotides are TGTGCCAGCATCCTGGACAGTCTCGCAAGGAACACTGAAGCTTTCTTT.

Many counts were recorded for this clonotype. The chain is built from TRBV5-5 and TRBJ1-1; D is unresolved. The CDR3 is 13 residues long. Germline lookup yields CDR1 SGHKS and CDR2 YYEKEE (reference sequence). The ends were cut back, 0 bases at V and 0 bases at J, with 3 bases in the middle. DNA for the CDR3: TGTGCCAGCAGCTTGGCCCTGAACACTGAAGCTTTCTTT. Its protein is CASSLALNTEAFF.

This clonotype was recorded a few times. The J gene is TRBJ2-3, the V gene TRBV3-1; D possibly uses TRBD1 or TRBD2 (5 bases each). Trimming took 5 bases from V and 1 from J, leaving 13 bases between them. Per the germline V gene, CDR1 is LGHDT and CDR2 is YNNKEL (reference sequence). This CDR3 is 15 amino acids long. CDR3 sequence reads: CASSEFGARTDTQYF. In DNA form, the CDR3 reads TGTGCCAGCAGCGAGTTCGGGGCACGCACAGATACGCAGTATTTT.

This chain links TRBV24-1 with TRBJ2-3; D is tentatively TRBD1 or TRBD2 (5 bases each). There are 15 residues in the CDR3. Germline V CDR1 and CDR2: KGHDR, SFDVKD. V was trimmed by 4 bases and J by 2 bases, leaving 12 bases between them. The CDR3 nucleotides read TGTGCCACCAGTGACGTCGAGGGGCCCACAGATACGCAGTATTTT. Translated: CATSDVEGPTDTQYF.

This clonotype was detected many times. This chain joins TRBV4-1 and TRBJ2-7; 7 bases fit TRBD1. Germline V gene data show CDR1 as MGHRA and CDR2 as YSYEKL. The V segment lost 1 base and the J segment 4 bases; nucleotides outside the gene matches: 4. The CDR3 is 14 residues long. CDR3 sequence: CASSQGQGEYEQYF. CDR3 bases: TGCGCCAGCAGCCAAGGGCAGGGGGAATACGAGCAGTACTTC.

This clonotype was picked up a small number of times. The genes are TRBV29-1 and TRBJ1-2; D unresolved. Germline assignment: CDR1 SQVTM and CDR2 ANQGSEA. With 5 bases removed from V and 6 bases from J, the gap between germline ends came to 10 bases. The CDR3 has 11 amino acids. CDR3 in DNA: TGCAGCGTTAGGGTTAGGAATGGCTACACCTTC. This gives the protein CSVRVRNGYTF.

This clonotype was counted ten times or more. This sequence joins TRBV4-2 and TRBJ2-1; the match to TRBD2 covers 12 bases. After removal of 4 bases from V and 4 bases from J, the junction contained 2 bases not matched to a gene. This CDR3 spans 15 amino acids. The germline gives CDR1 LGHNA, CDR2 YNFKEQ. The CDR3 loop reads CASSRLAGEYNEQFF. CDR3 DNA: TGTGCCAGCAGCCGACTAGCGGGGGAGTACAATGAGCAGTTCTTC.

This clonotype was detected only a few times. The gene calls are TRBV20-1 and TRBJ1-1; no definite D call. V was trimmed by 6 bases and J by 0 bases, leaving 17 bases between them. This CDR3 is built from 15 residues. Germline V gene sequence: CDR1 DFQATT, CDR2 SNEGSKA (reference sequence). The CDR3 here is CSARASGRVNTEAFF. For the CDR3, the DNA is TGCAGTGCCCGAGCTAGCGGGCGGGTGAACACTGAAGCTTTCTTT.